One and the same sample provided the 15 T cell receptor beta chains below, sequenced in a study of OX40 agonist ivuxolimab in advanced cancers. Profiling relied on immunoSEQ multiplex PCR, and the TCRdb table lists in-frame clones only, not all of them. The repertoire has about 48,000 clones, more than 85% of them found once; the top ten carry 4.9%. Here the sequenced sample was CD4+ or CD8+ T cells sorted from blood, taken in a trial of the OX40 agonist ivuxolimab. The receptors here all came from an adult with an advanced solid tumor such as melanoma, head and neck, liver or kidney cancer.

The J gene is TRBJ1-5, the V gene TRBV5-5; D possibly corresponds to TRBD1 (6 bases). The CDR3 is 15 residues long. The germline V gene has CDR1 SGHKS and CDR2 YYEKEE (reference sequence). The V gene lost 2 bases and the J gene lost 6 bases, with 15 bases spanning the gap. The CDR3 DNA reads as TGTGCCAGCAGCTTAGGGGGTCTTATTCCTCAGCCCCAGCATTTT. This gives the protein CASSLGGLIPQPQHF.

This sequence joins TRBV6-4 and TRBJ2-3; the D gene is possibly TRBD2 (6 bases). V was clipped by 2 bases and J by 1 base, with 7 bases between them. This CDR3 is 14 amino acids long. Germline values: CDR1 MRHNA, CDR2 SNTAGT. The CDR3 bases are TGTGCCAGCAGTGACGGCGGGGGCACAGATACGCAGTATTTT. Encoded protein: CASSDGGGTDTQYF.

The chain is built from TRBV7-3 and TRBJ2-6; D unclear. Per germline, CDR1 SGHTA and CDR2 FQGTGA. The V end was cut by 2 bases, the J end by 2 bases, with 4 bases between. The CDR3 extends over 14 amino acids. The DNA for the CDR3 is TGTGCCAGCAGCTTAGCGGCTGGGGCCAACGTCCTGACTTTC. Translating gives CASSLAAGANVLTF.

V is TRBV11-3 and J is TRBJ2-7, with D possibly being TRBD2 (7 bases). CDR1 and CDR2 (germline): SGHNT, YENEEA. V lost 1 base, J lost 4 bases, and 17 bases lay in between. The CDR3 consists of 16 residues. The chain's CDR3 is CASSLGGGGHPYEQYV. In DNA form, the CDR3 reads TGTGCCAGCAGCTTAGGCGGCGGGGGACACCCTTACGAGCAGTACGTC.

The chain links TRBV9 to TRBJ2-7; D not resolved. Between the trimmed V and J ends, which lost 4 bases and 5 bases, there was a span of 16 bases. Germline V gene data show CDR1 as SGDLS and CDR2 as YYNGEE. CDR3 length equals 14 residues. CDR3 region: CASSPGPLVHEQYF. In DNA form, the CDR3 reads TGTGCCAGCAGCCCAGGCCCCCTAGTCCACGAGCAGTACTTC.

The J gene is TRBJ1-2, the V gene TRBV4-2; D possibly corresponds to TRBD1 (6 bases). The ends were cut back, 1 base at V and 5 bases at J, with 11 bases in the middle. The CDR3 extends over 14 amino acids. CDR1 and CDR2 from the germline V gene are LGHNA and YNFKEQ. DNA of the CDR3: TGTGCCAGCAGCCAAGCAAACAGGGAGTATGGCTACACCTTC. Translating it yields CASSQANREYGYTF.

This chain connects TRBV6-6 to TRBJ2-3; 7 positions agree with TRBD2. The V segment lost 2 bases and the J segment 4 bases; nucleotides outside the gene matches: 3. Germline values: CDR1 MNHNY, CDR2 SVGAGI (reference sequence). CDR3 length: 14 residues. The CDR3 DNA is TGTGCCAGCAGTTACACACGGGGGGCAGATACGCAGTATTTT. As protein: CASSYTRGADTQYF.

V gene TRBV19 combines with J gene TRBJ1-3; D uncertain. Germline CDR1 is LNHDA and CDR2 is SQIVND (reference sequence). V lost 8 bases and J 4 bases, leaving 9 bases between the germline ends. The CDR3 extends over 12 amino acids. This chain's CDR3 is CASSIVGNTIYF. The CDR3 DNA follows: TGTGCCAGTTCGATAGTGGGAAACACCATATATTTT. Complete variable domain (other parts from reference TRBV19 and TRBJ1-3): DGGITQSPKYLFRKEGQNVTLSCEQNLNHDAMYWYRQDPGQGLRLIYYSQIVNDFQKGDIAEGYSVSREKKESFPLTVTSAQKNPTAFYLCASSIVGNTIYFGEGSWLTVV.

The chain carries TRBV29-1 and TRBJ2-1, with D perhaps matching TRBD1 (5 bases). This CDR3 has 17 amino acids. V was pared by 7 bases and J by 0 bases, with 22 bases between. Per the germline V gene, CDR1 is SQVTM and CDR2 is ANQGSEA. The CDR3 is CSGGGDTRSSSYNEQFF. The CDR3 DNA follows: TGCAGCGGGGGCGGTGACACCCGATCGAGCTCCTACAATGAGCAGTTCTTC.

The genes are TRBV28 and TRBJ1-3; a possible D gene is TRBD1 (6 bases). CDR3 length: 17 residues. Trimming removed 3 bases from V and 3 bases from J, with 18 bases in between. Germline V gene data show CDR1 as MDHEN and CDR2 as SYDVKM. CDR3 in DNA: TGTGCCAGCAGTTTTCCATCAGGACAGCTCATTGGAAACACCATATATTTT. As protein: CASSFPSGQLIGNTIYF.

This clone has only one observation. V gene TRBV19 combines with J gene TRBJ2-7; D not certain. The CDR3 length is 16 residues. The V and J ends lost 3 bases and 3 bases respectively, with 18 bases between them. Germline loops: CDR1 LNHDA, CDR2 SQIVND (reference sequence). In DNA form, the CDR3 reads TGTGCCAGTAGTATTCGCCCTGGCGGAGCGCTCTACGAGCAGTACTTC. Protein: CASSIRPGGALYEQYF.

The chain carries TRBV4-1 and TRBJ1-1; D call uncertain. Germline V gene lookup returns CDR1 MGHRA and CDR2 YSYEKL. The CDR3 length is 13 residues. The V and J ends lost 1 base and 3 bases respectively, with 6 bases between them. CDR3 DNA sequence: TGCGCCAGCAGCCAAGGCCGGGACACTGAAGCTTTCTTT. The encoded protein is CASSQGRDTEAFF.

The rearrangement links TRBV4-1 to TRBJ1-1; maybe TRBD1 (6 bases). This CDR3 comprises 16 residues. With 2 bases removed from V and 7 bases from J, the gap between germline ends came to 20 bases. The germline CDR1 and CDR2 sequences are MGHRA and YSYEKL. CDR3 loop: CASSQQGLGVGGEAFF. DNA of the CDR3: TGCGCCAGCAGCCAACAGGGGTTGGGGGTCGGGGGTGAAGCTTTCTTT.

This rearrangement joins TRBV9 to TRBJ1-6; TRBD1 matches 9 bases. The CDR3 sequence is 16 residues long. V shed 0 bases, J shed 4 bases, and the junction held 2 bases outside the gene matches. Germline values: CDR1 SGDLS, CDR2 YYNGEE. Here the CDR3 reads CASSVGGQGYNSPLHF. Written as DNA, the CDR3 is TGTGCCAGCAGCGTAGGGGGACAGGGTTATAATTCACCCCTCCACTTT.

This sequence joins TRBV7-8 and TRBJ2-3, with D perhaps given as TRBD1 or TRBD2 (5 bases each). V was shortened by 5 bases and J by 2 bases, with 11 bases between the two germline ends. The CDR3 consists of 14 residues. Germline lookup yields CDR1 SGHVS and CDR2 FQNEAQ. The CDR3 coding sequence is TGTGCCAGCAGCGCCCTCGGGGCCACAGATACGCAGTATTTT. This encodes CASSALGATDTQYF. Drawing the rest from reference TRBV7-8 and TRBJ2-3, the complete variable domain is GAGVSQSPRYKVAKRGQDVALRCDPISGHVSLFWYQQALGQGPEFLTYFQNEAQLDKSGLPSDRFFAERPEGSVSTLKIQRTQQEDSAVYLCASSALGATDTQYFGPGTRLTVL.